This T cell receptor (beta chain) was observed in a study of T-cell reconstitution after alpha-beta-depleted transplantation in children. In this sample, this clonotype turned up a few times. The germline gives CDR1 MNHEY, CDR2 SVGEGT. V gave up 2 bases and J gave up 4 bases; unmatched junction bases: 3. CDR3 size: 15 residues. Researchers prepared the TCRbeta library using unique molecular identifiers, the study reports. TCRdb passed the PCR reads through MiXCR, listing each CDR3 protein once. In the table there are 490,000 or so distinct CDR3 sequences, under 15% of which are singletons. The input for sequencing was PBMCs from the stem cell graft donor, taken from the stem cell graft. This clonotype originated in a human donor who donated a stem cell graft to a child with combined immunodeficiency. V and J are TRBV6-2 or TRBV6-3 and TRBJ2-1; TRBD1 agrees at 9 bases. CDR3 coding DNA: TGTGCCAGCAGTTACGTCGGACAGGGGTACAATGAGCAGTTCTTC. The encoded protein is CASSYVGQGYNEQFF.